This TCR beta chain is drawn from a study of T cells in Graves' hyperthyroidism and ophthalmopathy. V was shortened by 7 bases and J by 4 bases, with 17 bases between the two germline ends. The CDR3 is 15 amino acids. The cohort's ophthalmopathy patients, a group with duration under 3 months, had a Clinical Activity Score of at least 3 and a NOSPECS grade of at least 4. The study based diagnoses on clinical symptoms, serum thyroxine and TRAb, thyroid ultrasound and orbital computed tomography. It was roughly 10 ml of fresh peripheral blood that supplied the PBMCs. Amplification of TCR beta CDR3 regions was performed using RNA transcripts as template. The HTBI primer set drove a first-round RT-PCR of the TCR CDR3. TCRdb called the multiplex PCR reads again in MiXCR, with one record for every CDR3 protein. Seen here are roughly 500,000 distinct CDR3 sequences, approximately 25% observed once, and the top ten hold about 11%.

Study-wide points: Ophthalmopathy got predicted by the model a median approximately 6.3 months before its onset.

Remarks on this clonotype: As yet, its antigen is unknown.

This chain connects TRBV12-3 or TRBV12-4 to TRBJ1-5, with D perhaps matching TRBD1 (6 bases). Sequences were obtained from blood. The TCR was taken from a woman in her 30s with Graves' ophthalmopathy. The CDR3 DNA is TGTGCCAGCACTCGGACAGCTAGATCAAATCAGCCCCAGCATTTT. Protein: CASTRTARSNQPQHF.